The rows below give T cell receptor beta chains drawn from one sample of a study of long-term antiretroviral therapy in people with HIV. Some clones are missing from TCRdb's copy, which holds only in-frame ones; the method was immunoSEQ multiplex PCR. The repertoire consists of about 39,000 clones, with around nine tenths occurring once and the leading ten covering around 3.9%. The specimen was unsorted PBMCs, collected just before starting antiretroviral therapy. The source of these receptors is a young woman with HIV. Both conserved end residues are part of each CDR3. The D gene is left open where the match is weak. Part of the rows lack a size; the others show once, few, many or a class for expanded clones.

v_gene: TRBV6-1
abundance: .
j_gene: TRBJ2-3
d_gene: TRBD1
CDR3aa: CASSEGTGENTQYF
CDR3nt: TGTGCCAGCAGTGAAGGAACAGGGGAAAATACGCAGTATTTT

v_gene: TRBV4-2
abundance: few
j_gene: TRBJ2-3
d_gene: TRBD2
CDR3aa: CASSQTSGRSTDTQYF
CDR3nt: TGTGCCAGCAGCCAGACTAGCGGGAGGTCGACAGATACGCAGTATTTT

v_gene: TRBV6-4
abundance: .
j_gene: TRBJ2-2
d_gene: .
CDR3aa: CASSELLGNTGELFF
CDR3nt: TGTGCCAGCAGTGAGCTACTGGGAAACACCGGGGAGCTGTTTTTT

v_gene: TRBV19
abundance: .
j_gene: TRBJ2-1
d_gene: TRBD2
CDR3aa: CASIGLAGGRHEQFF
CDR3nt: TGTGCCAGTATCGGACTAGCGGGAGGGCGGCATGAGCAGTTCTTC

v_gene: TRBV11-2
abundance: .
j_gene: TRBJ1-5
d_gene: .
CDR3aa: CASSLDSRNQPQHF
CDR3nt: TGTGCCAGCAGCCTGGACAGTCGCAATCAGCCCCAGCATTTT

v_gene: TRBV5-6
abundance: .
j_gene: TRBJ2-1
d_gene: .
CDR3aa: CASSSKATWEQFF
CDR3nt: TGTGCCAGCAGCTCGAAGGCGACCTGGGAGCAGTTCTTC

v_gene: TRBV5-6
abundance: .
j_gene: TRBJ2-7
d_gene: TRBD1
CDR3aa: CASSPLDRVAFGEQYF
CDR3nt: TGTGCCAGCAGCCCGCTCGACAGGGTGGCATTCGGCGAGCAGTACTTC

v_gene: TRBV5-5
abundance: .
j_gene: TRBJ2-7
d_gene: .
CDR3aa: CASSLSGAGYF
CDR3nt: TGTGCCAGCAGCTTGAGTGGAGCTGGGTACTTC

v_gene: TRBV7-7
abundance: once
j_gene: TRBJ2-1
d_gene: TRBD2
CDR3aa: CASSPFSGISHNEQFF
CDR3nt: TGTGCTAGCAGCCCCTTTAGCGGGATCTCTCACAATGAGCAGTTCTTC

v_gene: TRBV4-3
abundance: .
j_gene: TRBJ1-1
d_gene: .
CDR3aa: CASSQAGIMNTEAFF
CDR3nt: TGCGCCAGCAGCCAAGCCGGGATCATGAACACTGAAGCTTTCTTT

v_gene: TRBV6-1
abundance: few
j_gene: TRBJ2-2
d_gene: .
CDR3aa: CASSAGWDTGELFF
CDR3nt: TGTGCCAGCAGTGCGGGATGGGACACCGGGGAGCTGTTTTTT

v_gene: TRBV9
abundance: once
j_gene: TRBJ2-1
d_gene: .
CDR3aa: CASSVGGTGQFF
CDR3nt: TGTGCCAGCAGCGTGGGCGGGACGGGGCAGTTCTTC

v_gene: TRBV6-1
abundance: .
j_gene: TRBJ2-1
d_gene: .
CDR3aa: CASRALRGSEQFF
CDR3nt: TGTGCCAGCAGAGCCCTTAGGGGGAGTGAGCAGTTCTTC

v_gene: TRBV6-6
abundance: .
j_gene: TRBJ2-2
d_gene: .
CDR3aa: CASSYSRGELFF
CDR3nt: TGTGCCAGCAGTTACTCACGAGGGGAGCTGTTTTTT

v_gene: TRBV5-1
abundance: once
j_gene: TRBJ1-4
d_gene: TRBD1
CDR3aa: CASSSRGQINEKLFF
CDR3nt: TGCGCCAGCAGCTCTAGGGGACAGATTAATGAAAAACTGTTTTTT

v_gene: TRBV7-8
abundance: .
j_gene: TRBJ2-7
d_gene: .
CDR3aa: CASSFDTFYEQYF
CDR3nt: TGTGCCAGCAGTTTTGACACTTTCTACGAGCAGTACTTC

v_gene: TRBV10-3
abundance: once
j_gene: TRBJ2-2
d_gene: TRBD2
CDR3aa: CAISGTGGTGELFF
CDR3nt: TGTGCCATCAGTGGGACGGGAGGCACCGGGGAGCTGTTTTTT

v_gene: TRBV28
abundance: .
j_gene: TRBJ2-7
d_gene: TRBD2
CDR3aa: CASSQRLAGTYEQYF
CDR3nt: TGTGCCAGCAGTCAAAGACTAGCGGGGACCTACGAGCAGTACTTC

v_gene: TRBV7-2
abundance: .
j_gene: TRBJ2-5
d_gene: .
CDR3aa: CASSPTEGYREQETQYF
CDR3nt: TGTGCCAGCAGCCCTACGGAGGGCTACAGGGAACAAGAGACCCAGTACTTC

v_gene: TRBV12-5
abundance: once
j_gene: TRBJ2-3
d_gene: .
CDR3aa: CASGSNTDTQYF
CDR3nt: TGTGCTAGTGGTTCCAACACAGATACGCAGTATTTT

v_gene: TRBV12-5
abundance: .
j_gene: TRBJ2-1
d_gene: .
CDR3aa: CASGLGLSGTYNEQFF
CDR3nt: TGTGCTAGTGGTTTGGGACTCAGCGGAACCTACAATGAGCAGTTCTTC

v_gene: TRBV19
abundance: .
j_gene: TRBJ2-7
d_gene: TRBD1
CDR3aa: CASSRVTGSSYEQYF
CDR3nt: TGTGCCAGTAGTAGGGTGACAGGGAGCTCCTACGAGCAGTACTTC

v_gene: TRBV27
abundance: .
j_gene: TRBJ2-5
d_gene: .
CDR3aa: CASSLRGWETQYF
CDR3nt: TGTGCCAGCAGTTTACGGGGTTGGGAGACCCAGTACTTC

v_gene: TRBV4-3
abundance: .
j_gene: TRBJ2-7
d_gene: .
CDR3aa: CASSQGWDGEEQYF
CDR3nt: TGCGCCAGCAGCCAAGGTTGGGACGGGGAAGAGCAGTACTTC

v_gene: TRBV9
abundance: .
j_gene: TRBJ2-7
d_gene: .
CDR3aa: CASSGTSSYEQYF
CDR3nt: TGTGCCAGCAGCGGTACGAGCTCCTACGAGCAGTACTTC

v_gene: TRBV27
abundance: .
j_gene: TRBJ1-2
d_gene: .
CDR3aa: CASSSRDQGNYGYTF
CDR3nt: TGTGCCAGCAGTTCCCGGGACCAGGGGAACTATGGCTACACCTTC

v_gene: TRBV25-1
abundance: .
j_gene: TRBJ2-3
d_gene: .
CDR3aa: CASKKGPSTDTQYF
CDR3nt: TGTGCCAGCAAGAAGGGCCCTAGCACAGATACGCAGTATTTT

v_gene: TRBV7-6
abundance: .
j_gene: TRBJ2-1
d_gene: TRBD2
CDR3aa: CASSLGPGTSSNEQFF
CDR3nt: TGTGCCAGCAGCTTAGGCCCCGGGACTAGCAGCAATGAGCAGTTCTTC